This record looks at one T cell receptor (beta chain) sequence and its context. V trimming: 1 base; J trimming: 2 bases; junction bases outside the gene matches: 6. There are 15 residues in the CDR3. The sample belongs to a study of blood T cell repertoires in COVID-19. Clones were sequenced by immunoSEQ multiplex PCR, and TCRdb holds only the in-frame ones, with some missing. Among 250,000 or so clones, around 90% were seen once, and the ten largest hold 0.8% to 0.95%. This TCR derives from a man aged 25 to 40 with COVID-19, enrolled during active disease. This rearrangement joins TRBV5-3 to TRBJ2-7, with 7 positions matching TRBD2. TRBV5-3 is recorded as an ORF, its role being uncertain. The source material was peripheral blood. The CDR3, as DNA: TGTGCCAGAAGCTTGATAATTCTAGCGGCCTACGAGCAGTACTTC. Its translation is CARSLIILAAYEQYF.